The 14 T cell receptor beta chains below all came from one sample that was sequenced in a study of control samples from healthy donors and cancer patients. Only in-frame clones appear in the TCRdb table, and some are missing; sequencing was by immunoSEQ multiplex PCR. The data hold fewer than 200,000 clones, with about 90% observed a single time. The sequenced sample was blood. The receptors originated from a woman between 45 and 60 years old in good health.

This chain uses TRBV28 with TRBJ1-6; unclear D gene. The V end was cut by 7 bases, the J end by 16 bases, with 23 bases between. The length of the CDR3 is 14 residues. Germline V gene sequence: CDR1 MDHEN, CDR2 SYDVKM. CDR3 residues: CASKDESVFELLHF. In DNA, the CDR3 is TGTGCCAGCAAGGATGAATCTGTTTTTGAACTACTCCACTTT. The variable domain in full, completed from reference TRBV28 and TRBJ1-6, reads DVKVTQSSRYLVKRTGEKVFLECVQDMDHENMFWYRQDPGLGLRLIYFSYDVKMKEKGDIPEGYSVSREKKERFSLILESASTNQTSMYLCASKDESVFELLHFGNGTRLTVT.

The chain couples TRBV7-3 to TRBJ1-1; D is unclear. The CDR3 extends over 16 amino acids. V dropped 5 bases and J dropped 3 bases, with 19 bases sitting between them. Germline V gene lookup returns CDR1 SGHTA and CDR2 FQGTGA. This CDR3 reads CASSPSAGPRYTEAFF. CDR3 sequence (DNA): TGTGCCAGCAGCCCGTCCGCCGGCCCCAGGTACACTGAAGCTTTCTTT.

The chain links TRBV14 to TRBJ2-7; perhaps TRBD2 as D (7 bases). This CDR3 has 13 amino acids. The germline V gene has CDR1 SGHDN and CDR2 FVKESK. Between the trimmed V and J ends, which lost 2 bases and 7 bases, there was a span of 12 bases. The CDR3 spells CASSQRGRGEQYF. The CDR3 DNA reads as TGTGCCAGCAGCCAACGGGGGAGGGGGGAGCAGTACTTC.

V gene TRBV19 combines with J gene TRBJ1-2; TRBD1 matches at 8 bases. V lost 5 bases and J lost 6; bases outside the gene matches: 5. The germline V gene encodes CDR1 LNHDA and CDR2 SQIVND (reference sequence). The CDR3 totals 13 residues. CDR3 residues: CASSADRVDGYTF. The DNA of the CDR3 is TGTGCCAGTAGTGCGGACAGGGTTGATGGCTACACCTTC.

This chain links TRBV7-2 with TRBJ1-5, with TRBD1 matching over 7 bases. V was pared by 4 bases and J by 4 bases, with 4 bases of the junction left unmatched. The length of the CDR3 is 14 residues. Looked up from germline, CDR1 is SGHTA and CDR2 is FQGNSA. CDR3 coding DNA: TGTGCCAGCAGCTACGGGACAGCGAATCAGCCCCAGCATTTT. Protein product: CASSYGTANQPQHF. The whole variable domain, remainder taken from reference TRBV7-2 and TRBJ1-5, is GAGVSQSPSNKVTEKGKDVELRCDPISGHTALYWYRQSLGQGLEFLIYFQGNSAPDKSGLPSDRFSAERTGGSVSTLTIQRTQQEDSAVYLCASSYGTANQPQHFGDGTRLSIL.

This rearrangement joins TRBV6-2 or TRBV6-3 to TRBJ2-1; 7 bases fit TRBD2. CDR3 length: 16 amino acids. Looked up from germline, CDR1 is MNHEY and CDR2 is SVGEGT. V shed 5 bases and J 4 bases; nucleotides not matched to a gene: 11. In nucleotides, the CDR3 is TGTGCCAGCAGTGACCCCTCAGCGGGGAGTTACAATGAGCAGTTCTTC. Its protein product is CASSDPSAGSYNEQFF.

The chain carries TRBV4-1 and TRBJ1-2, with 9 bases matching TRBD1. CDR1 is MGHRA, CDR2 YSYEKL, per germline. The V segment lost 2 bases and the J segment 6 bases; nucleotides outside the gene matches: 7. This CDR3 has 15 amino acids. CDR3 region: CASSQTGTGRDGYTF. In DNA form, the CDR3 reads TGCGCCAGCAGCCAAACCGGGACAGGGAGGGATGGCTACACCTTC.

Concerning this clone: The same CDR3 is also encoded by other DNA sequences in this sample. This sequence joins TRBV29-1 and TRBJ2-1, with TRBD2 identical over 10 bases. The J segment lost 9 bases and the V segment lost 6 bases, leaving 14 bases of the junction unmatched. CDR1 is SQVTM and CDR2 is ANQGSEA in the germline V gene. The CDR3 consists of 15 residues. The CDR3 is CSVTNSGGARVEQFF. The CDR3 DNA is TGCAGCGTGACAAACAGCGGGGGGGCCAGGGTTGAGCAGTTCTTC.

The rearrangement links TRBV24-1 to TRBJ2-7; D may be TRBD2 (5 bases). V lost 3 bases and J 3 bases, leaving 11 bases between the germline ends. This CDR3 comprises 14 residues. Germline values: CDR1 KGHDR, CDR2 SFDVKD. The CDR3 loop reads CATSDTGIIYEQYF. The CDR3 DNA sequence: TGTGCCACCAGTGATACCGGGATAATCTACGAGCAGTACTTC.

The CDR3 region is CASSLEATGYTGELFF. The CDR3 DNA follows: TGTGCCAGCAGCTTAGAAGCGACAGGGTACACCGGGGAGCTGTTTTTT. The V call is TRBV11-2, the J call TRBJ2-2; 7 bases map to TRBD1. Unmatched junction bases numbered 4, after V lost 0 bases and J lost 3 bases. CDR1 and CDR2 from the germline V gene are SGHAT and FQNNGV. The CDR3 has 16 residues.

CDR3 DNA sequence: TGTGCCAGCAGCGTGTTGGGGATGTACGAGCAGTACTTC. Amino acids: CASSVLGMYEQYF. V usage is TRBV12-3 or TRBV12-4 and J usage is TRBJ2-7; D is ambiguous. V lost 6 bases to trimming and J lost 4 bases, with 13 bases between them. The CDR3 runs 13 residues.

CDR3: CASTRGGQGSEQFF. CDR3 DNA: TGTGCCAGCACCAGAGGGGGACAGGGGAGTGAGCAGTTCTTC. This rearrangement joins TRBV25-1 to TRBJ2-1, with 10 positions matching TRBD1. The CDR3 is 14 amino acids. Unmatched junction bases numbered 9, after V lost 7 bases and J lost 9 bases. CDR1 is MGHDK, CDR2 SYGVNS, per germline.

This clone was seen a single time. The chain combines TRBV30 with TRBJ1-1; D is unresolved. The V end lost 3 bases, the J end lost 3 bases, and 8 bases lay between the germline ends. This CDR3 contains 12 residues. CDR1 and CDR2 from the germline V gene are GTSNPN and SVGIG (reference sequence). The DNA for the CDR3 is TGTGCCTGGAGCATCCCCTACACTGAAGCTTTCTTT. Translation gives CAWSIPYTEAFF.

The chain is built from TRBV30 and TRBJ2-3, with D perhaps matching TRBD2 (5 bases). The CDR3 runs to 13 residues. Germline assignment: CDR1 GTSNPN and CDR2 SVGIG (reference sequence). Trimming took 0 bases from V and 11 from J, leaving 15 bases between them. CDR3 residues: CAWSVRADGGQYF. The CDR3 DNA reads TGTGCCTGGAGTGTAAGGGCGGACGGAGGGCAGTATTTT.